Listed below are T cell receptor beta chains from one sample, sequenced in a study of blood T cells in healthy people across ages. TCRdb reanalysed the 5' RACE reads using MiXCR and keeps one entry per CDR3 protein. In the table there are about 1.1 million distinct CDR3 sequences, around two fifths of which are singletons. The specimen sequenced was blood. The receptor source for this set is a man aged 18 to 29 in good health. Each CDR3 is given with its conserved first and last residue. Fields, in order: V gene, D gene, CDR3 length, clone size, J gene, CDR3 protein, CDR3 DNA. The D gene is left open where the match is weak. Clone sizes are given selectively: once, few, many, or a class where the clone is expanded.

V: TRBV20-1; D: -; length: 13; size: few; J: TRBJ2-7; CDR3: CSVNRQVTYEQYF; DNA: TGCAGTGTTAACCGACAGGTTACCTACGAGCAGTACTTC
V: TRBV29-1; D: -; length: 10; size: few; J: TRBJ2-5; CDR3: CSVGSETQYF; DNA: TGCAGCGTCGGTAGCGAGACCCAGTACTTC
V: TRBV3-1; D: -; length: 15; size: -; J: TRBJ1-2; CDR3: CASSHTQGPLYGYTF; DNA: TGTGCCAGCAGCCATACCCAAGGGCCGCTCTATGGCTACACCTTC
V: TRBV6-6; D: -; length: 16; size: -; J: TRBJ1-2; CDR3: CASTLGRPADSYGYTF; DNA: TGTGCCAGCACACTCGGTCGCCCGGCCGACAGTTATGGCTACACCTTC
V: TRBV12-3/TRBV12-4; D: TRBD1; length: 11; size: few; J: TRBJ2-1; CDR3: CASSPGQEQFF; DNA: TGTGCCAGCAGTCCGGGACAGGAGCAGTTCTTC
V: TRBV5-1; D: -; length: 14; size: few; J: TRBJ1-2; CDR3: CASSWLGGRDGYTF; DNA: TGCGCCAGCAGCTGGCTGGGGGGCCGGGATGGCTACACCTTC
V: TRBV6-1; D: -; length: 14; size: -; J: TRBJ2-1; CDR3: CASSRVGVMNEQFF; DNA: TGTGCCAGCAGTCGTGTCGGGGTGATGAATGAGCAGTTCTTC
V: TRBV4-1; D: TRBD2; length: 15; size: -; J: TRBJ2-3; CDR3: CASSHGGAGTDTQYF; DNA: TGCGCCAGCAGCCACGGGGGGGCCGGTACAGATACGCAGTATTTT
V: TRBV6-6; D: -; length: 14; size: few; J: TRBJ1-1; CDR3: CASSYRVGNTEAFF; DNA: TGTGCCAGCAGTTACCGTGTCGGGAACACTGAAGCTTTCTTT
V: TRBV5-5; D: -; length: 14; size: -; J: TRBJ1-1; CDR3: CASSATVLNTEAFF; DNA: TGTGCCAGCAGCGCGACAGTCCTGAACACTGAAGCTTTCTTT
V: TRBV6-2/TRBV6-3; D: -; length: 17; size: -; J: TRBJ2-1; CDR3: CASSYSREVGSYNEQFF; DNA: TGTGCCAGCAGTTACTCGAGGGAGGTGGGGTCCTACAATGAGCAGTTCTTC
V: TRBV3-1; D: TRBD2; length: 16; size: -; J: TRBJ2-3; CDR3: CASSPVGTSGTDTQYF; DNA: TGTGCCAGCAGCCCGGTCGGGACTAGCGGGACAGATACGCAGTATTTT
V: TRBV5-5; D: -; length: 12; size: -; J: TRBJ1-2; CDR3: CASSSGIYGYTF; DNA: TGTGCCAGCAGCTCCGGGATTTATGGCTACACCTTC
V: TRBV4-2; D: TRBD1; length: 14; size: -; J: TRBJ1-1; CDR3: CASSQRDRNTEAFF; DNA: TGTGCCAGCAGCCAAAGGGACAGGAACACTGAAGCTTTCTTT
V: TRBV4-1; D: TRBD2; length: 16; size: few; J: TRBJ2-7; CDR3: CASSQARAGSSYEQYF; DNA: TGCGCCAGCAGCCAAGCTCGAGCGGGAAGCTCCTACGAGCAGTACTTC
V: TRBV5-1; D: TRBD1; length: 14; size: few; J: TRBJ1-2; CDR3: CASTLDRGPYGYTF; DNA: TGCGCCAGCACCCTGGACAGGGGGCCATATGGCTACACCTTC
V: TRBV6-1; D: -; length: 13; size: -; J: TRBJ1-4; CDR3: CASSGNTGEKLFF; DNA: TGTGCCAGCAGTGGTAATACGGGTGAAAAACTGTTTTTT
V: TRBV29-1; D: TRBD1; length: 15; size: many; J: TRBJ2-1; CDR3: CSAHRGDLNYNEQFF; DNA: TGCAGCGCCCACAGGGGGGATCTTAATTACAATGAGCAGTTCTTC
V: TRBV6-5; D: TRBD1; length: 14; size: -; J: TRBJ1-2; CDR3: CASRLRQGPYGYTF; DNA: TGTGCCAGCAGGTTACGACAGGGACCCTATGGCTACACCTTC
V: TRBV6-5; D: -; length: 13; size: few; J: TRBJ1-6; CDR3: CASRDRTYSPLHF; DNA: TGTGCCAGTCGGGACCGAACTTATTCACCCCTCCACTTT
V: TRBV10-3; D: -; length: 14; size: -; J: TRBJ2-5; CDR3: CAIGESGAGETQYF; DNA: TGTGCCATCGGGGAGAGTGGGGCCGGAGAGACCCAGTACTTC
V: TRBV7-2; D: -; length: 15; size: few; J: TRBJ2-7; CDR3: CASSLVGTSGYEQYF; DNA: TGTGCCAGCAGCTTAGTTGGGACCTCCGGCTACGAGCAGTACTTC
V: TRBV6-5; D: -; length: 15; size: few; J: TRBJ1-1; CDR3: CASSYFGGGKTEAFF; DNA: TGTGCCAGCAGTTACTTTGGGGGTGGGAAGACTGAAGCTTTCTTT
V: TRBV6-6; D: TRBD1; length: 16; size: -; J: TRBJ1-5; CDR3: CASSPGFGTANQPQHF; DNA: TGTGCCAGCTCGCCGGGTTTTGGGACAGCTAATCAGCCCCAGCATTTT
V: TRBV6-1; D: -; length: 16; size: few; J: TRBJ1-2; CDR3: CASSEAGPQFNYGYTF; DNA: TGTGCCAGCAGTGAAGCGGGACCTCAATTTAACTATGGCTACACCTTC
V: TRBV5-6; D: -; length: 13; size: -; J: TRBJ2-3; CDR3: CASSQYNTDTQYF; DNA: TGTGCCAGCAGCCAATACAACACAGATACGCAGTATTTT
V: TRBV9; D: -; length: 16; size: -; J: TRBJ2-2; CDR3: CASSVGGQGFAGELFF; DNA: TGTGCCAGCAGCGTAGGAGGGCAGGGCTTCGCCGGGGAGCTGTTTTTT
V: TRBV9; D: -; length: 13; size: many; J: TRBJ2-7; CDR3: CASSRTPRHEQYF; DNA: TGTGCCAGCAGCCGGACACCCAGGCACGAGCAGTACTTC
V: TRBV19; D: TRBD2; length: 15; size: -; J: TRBJ2-7; CDR3: CASSVIAGLLYEQYF; DNA: TGTGCCAGTAGTGTAATAGCGGGGCTCCTCTACGAGCAGTACTTC
V: TRBV7-8; D: TRBD2; length: 15; size: few; J: TRBJ2-1; CDR3: CASSLAGRGLNEQFF; DNA: TGTGCCAGCAGCTTAGCGGGGAGGGGTCTCAATGAGCAGTTCTTC
V: TRBV4-3; D: -; length: 16; size: -; J: TRBJ2-1; CDR3: CASSHPPGTSPNEQFF; DNA: TGCGCCAGCAGCCACCCCCCCGGTACTAGTCCCAATGAGCAGTTCTTC
V: TRBV7-2; D: -; length: 15; size: -; J: TRBJ1-1; CDR3: CASSRLVELNTEAFF; DNA: TGTGCCAGCAGCCGGCTAGTTGAGTTGAACACTGAAGCTTTCTTT
V: TRBV20-1; D: -; length: 11; size: -; J: TRBJ1-5; CDR3: CSASLMQPQHF; DNA: TGCAGTGCTAGTTTGATGCAGCCCCAGCATTTT
V: TRBV2; D: -; length: 14; size: -; J: TRBJ2-2; CDR3: CASSSTECTGELFF; DNA: TGTGCCAGCAGTTCAACAGAATGCACCGGGGAGCTGTTTTTT
V: TRBV4-2; D: TRBD2; length: 19; size: -; J: TRBJ2-1; CDR3: CASSQGTSGGEVVKNEQFF; DNA: TGTGCCAGCAGCCAAGGGACTAGCGGGGGGGAGGTGGTTAAGAATGAGCAGTTCTTC
V: TRBV25-1; D: TRBD1; length: 20; size: -; J: TRBJ1-4; CDR3: CASSKPPGTGGLTGGEKLFF; DNA: TGTGCCAGCAGTAAACCCCCCGGGACAGGGGGCCTTACAGGGGGTGAAAAACTGTTTTTT
V: TRBV7-8; D: -; length: 14; size: -; J: TRBJ1-2; CDR3: CASSLRRDGHGYTF; DNA: TGTGCCAGCAGCCTGAGAAGGGATGGGCATGGCTACACCTTC
V: TRBV6-2/TRBV6-3; D: -; length: 14; size: -; J: TRBJ1-1; CDR3: CASRPAPGNTEAFF; DNA: TGTGCCAGCAGACCCGCACCAGGGAACACTGAAGCTTTCTTT
V: TRBV27; D: TRBD1; length: 16; size: -; J: TRBJ1-4; CDR3: CASAYRGRGTNEKLFF; DNA: TGTGCCAGCGCCTACAGGGGGCGGGGAACTAATGAAAAACTGTTTTTT
V: TRBV20-1; D: -; length: 16; size: -; J: TRBJ2-1; CDR3: CSARLTGTPSYNEQFF; DNA: TGCAGTGCTAGATTAACCGGGACTCCCTCCTACAATGAGCAGTTCTTC
V: TRBV20-1; D: TRBD1; length: 13; size: -; J: TRBJ1-2; CDR3: CSALLRGLNGYTF; DNA: TGCAGTGCTTTACTCAGGGGGCTAAATGGCTACACCTTC
V: TRBV12-3/TRBV12-4; D: TRBD1; length: 15; size: -; J: TRBJ1-2; CDR3: CASSPQGQGGYGYTF; DNA: TGTGCCAGCAGCCCCCAGGGACAGGGCGGCTATGGCTACACCTTC
V: TRBV7-3; D: TRBD2; length: 15; size: -; J: TRBJ2-7; CDR3: CASSLKAGDTYEQYF; DNA: TGTGCCAGCAGCTTAAAAGCGGGGGACACATACGAGCAGTACTTC
V: TRBV12-3/TRBV12-4; D: TRBD1; length: 17; size: few; J: TRBJ2-3; CDR3: CASSSLNRDRVTDTQYF; DNA: TGTGCCAGCAGTTCCTTAAACCGGGACAGGGTGACAGATACGCAGTATTTT
V: TRBV29-1; D: -; length: 12; size: -; J: TRBJ1-2; CDR3: CSVGRQGYGYTF; DNA: TGCAGCGTTGGGCGGCAGGGCTATGGCTACACCTTC
V: TRBV20-1; D: TRBD2; length: 17; size: -; J: TRBJ2-5; CDR3: CSARDGKGLAGEETQYF; DNA: TGCAGTGCTAGAGATGGGAAGGGACTAGCGGGAGAAGAGACCCAGTACTTC